This T cell receptor beta chain was found in a study of blood T cell repertoires in COVID-19. Overall study: PBMCs, B-cell-depleted T cells, or T cells were the source of the cDNA or gDNA that made up the material.

This table comes from immunoSEQ multiplex PCR, and its TCRdb copy is limited to in-frame clones, with some not included. The sample yields under 150,000 clones, around four fifths seen once. Germline loops: CDR1 LNHDA, CDR2 SQIVND (reference sequence). There are 16 residues in the CDR3. The V gene lost 1 base and the J gene lost 0 bases, with 10 bases spanning the gap. The sequenced sample was peripheral blood. The origin of this receptor is a man aged 70 or older with active or convalescent COVID-19. This chain links TRBV19 with TRBJ2-4; D may be TRBD2 (5 bases). The chain's CDR3 is CASSIGLALAKNIQYF. CDR3 bases: TGTGCCAGTAGTATAGGGCTAGCTCTAGCCAAAAACATTCAGTACTTC.